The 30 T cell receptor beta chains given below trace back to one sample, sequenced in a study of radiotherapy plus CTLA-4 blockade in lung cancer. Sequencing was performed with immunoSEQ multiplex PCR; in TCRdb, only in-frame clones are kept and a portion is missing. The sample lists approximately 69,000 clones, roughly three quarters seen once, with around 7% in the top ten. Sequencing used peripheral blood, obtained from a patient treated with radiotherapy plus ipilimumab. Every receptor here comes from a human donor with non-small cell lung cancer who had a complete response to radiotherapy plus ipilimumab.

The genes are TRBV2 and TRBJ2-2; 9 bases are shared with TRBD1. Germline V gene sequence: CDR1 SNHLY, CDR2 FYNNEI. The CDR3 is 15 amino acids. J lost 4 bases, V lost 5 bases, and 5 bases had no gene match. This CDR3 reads CASSPGTGPTGELFF. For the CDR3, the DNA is TGTGCCAGCAGTCCCGGGACAGGGCCCACCGGGGAGCTGTTTTTT.

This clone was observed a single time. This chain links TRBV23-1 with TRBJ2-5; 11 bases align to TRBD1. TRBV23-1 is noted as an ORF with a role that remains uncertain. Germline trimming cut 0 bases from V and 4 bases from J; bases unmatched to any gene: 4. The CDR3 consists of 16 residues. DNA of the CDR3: TGCGCCAGCAGTCAATCGAGGACAGGGGGCAGAGAGACCCAGTACTTC. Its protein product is CASSQSRTGGRETQYF.

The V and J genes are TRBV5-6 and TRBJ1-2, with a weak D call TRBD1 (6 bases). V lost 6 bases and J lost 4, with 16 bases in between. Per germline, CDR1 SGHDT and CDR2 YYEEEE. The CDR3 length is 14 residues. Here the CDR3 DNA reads TGTGCCAGCACCAAGGGGGGGTTTGGCTATGGCTACACCTTC. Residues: CASTKGGFGYGYTF.

CDR3 sequence: CASSSPGTSGGAVETQYF. The CDR3 nucleotides are TGTGCCAGCAGCTCACCCGGGACTAGCGGGGGGGCCGTGGAGACCCAGTACTTC. V gene TRBV5-6 combines with J gene TRBJ2-5, with TRBD2 identical over 16 bases. There are 18 residues in the CDR3. J gave up 5 bases and V 3 bases, and 10 bases lay outside the gene matches. Germline V lookup: CDR1 SGHDT, CDR2 YYEEEE.

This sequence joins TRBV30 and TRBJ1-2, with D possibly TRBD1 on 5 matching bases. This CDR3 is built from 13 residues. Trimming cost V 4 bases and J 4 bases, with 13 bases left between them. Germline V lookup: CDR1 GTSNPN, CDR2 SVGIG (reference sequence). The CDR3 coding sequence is TGTGCCTGGACCCCAGGGAAGGCCTATGGCTACACCTTC. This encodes CAWTPGKAYGYTF.

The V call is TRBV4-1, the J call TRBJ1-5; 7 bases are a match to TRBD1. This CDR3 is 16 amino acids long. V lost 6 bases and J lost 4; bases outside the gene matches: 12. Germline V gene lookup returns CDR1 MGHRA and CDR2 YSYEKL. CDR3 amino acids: CASSPATGNRNQPQHF. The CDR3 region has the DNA TGCGCCAGCAGTCCTGCGACAGGGAATAGAAATCAGCCCCAGCATTTT.

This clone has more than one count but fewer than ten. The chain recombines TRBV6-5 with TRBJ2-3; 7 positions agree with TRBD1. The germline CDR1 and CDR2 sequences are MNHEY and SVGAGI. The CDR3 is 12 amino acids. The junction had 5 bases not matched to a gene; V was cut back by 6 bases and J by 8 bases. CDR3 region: CASSQTGATQYF. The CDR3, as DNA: TGTGCCAGCAGCCAAACAGGGGCTACGCAGTATTTT.

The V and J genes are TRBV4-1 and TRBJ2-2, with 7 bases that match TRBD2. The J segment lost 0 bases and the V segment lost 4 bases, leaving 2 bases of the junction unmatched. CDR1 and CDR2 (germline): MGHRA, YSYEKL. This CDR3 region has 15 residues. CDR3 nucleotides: TGCGCCAGCAGCCGGGACTATCCGAACACCGGGGAGCTGTTTTTT. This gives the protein CASSRDYPNTGELFF.

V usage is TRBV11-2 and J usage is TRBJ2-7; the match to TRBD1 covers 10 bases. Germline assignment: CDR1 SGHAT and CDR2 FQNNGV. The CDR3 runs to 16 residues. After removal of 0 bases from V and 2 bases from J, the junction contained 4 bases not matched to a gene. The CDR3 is CASSLDPGTGAYEQYV. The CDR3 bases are TGTGCCAGCAGCTTAGATCCCGGGACAGGGGCCTACGAGCAGTACGTC.

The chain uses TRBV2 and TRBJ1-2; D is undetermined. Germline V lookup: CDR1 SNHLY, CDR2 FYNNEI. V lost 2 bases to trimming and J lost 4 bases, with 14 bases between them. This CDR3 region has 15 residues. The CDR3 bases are TGTGCCAGCAGTGAACTGTCGACCGCTGCCTATGGCTACACCTTC. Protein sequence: CASSELSTAAYGYTF. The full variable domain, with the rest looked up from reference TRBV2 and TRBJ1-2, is EPEVTQTPSHQVTQMGQEVILRCVPISNHLYFYWYRQILGQKVEFLVSFYNNEISEKSEIFDDQFSVERPDGSNFTLKIRSTKLEDSAMYFCASSELSTAAYGYTFGSGTRLTVV.

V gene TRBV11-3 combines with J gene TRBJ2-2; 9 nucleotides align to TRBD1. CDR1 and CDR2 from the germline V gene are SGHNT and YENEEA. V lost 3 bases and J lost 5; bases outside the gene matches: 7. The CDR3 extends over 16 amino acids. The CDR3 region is CASSFGDRVGTGELFF. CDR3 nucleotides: TGTGCCAGCAGCTTTGGGGACAGGGTTGGGACCGGGGAGCTGTTTTTT. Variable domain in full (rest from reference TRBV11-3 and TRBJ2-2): EAGVVQSPRYKIIEKKQPVAFWCNPISGHNTLYWYLQNLGQGPELLIRYENEEAVDDSQLPKDRFSAERLKGVDSTLKIQPAELGDSAVYLCASSFGDRVGTGELFFGEGSRLTVL.

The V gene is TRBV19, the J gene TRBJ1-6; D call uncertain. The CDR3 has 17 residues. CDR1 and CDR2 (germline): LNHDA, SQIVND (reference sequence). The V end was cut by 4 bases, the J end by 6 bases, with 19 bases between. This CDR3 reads CASSTRQAPRTNSPLHF. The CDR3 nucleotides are TGTGCCAGTAGTACCCGTCAAGCGCCTCGAACTAATTCACCCCTCCACTTT.

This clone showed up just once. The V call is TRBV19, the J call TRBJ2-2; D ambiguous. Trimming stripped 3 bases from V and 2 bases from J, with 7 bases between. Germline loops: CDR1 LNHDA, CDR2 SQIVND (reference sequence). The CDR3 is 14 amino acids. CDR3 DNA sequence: TGTGCCAGTAGTATGACGGTTAACACCGGGGAGCTGTTTTTT. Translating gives CASSMTVNTGELFF.

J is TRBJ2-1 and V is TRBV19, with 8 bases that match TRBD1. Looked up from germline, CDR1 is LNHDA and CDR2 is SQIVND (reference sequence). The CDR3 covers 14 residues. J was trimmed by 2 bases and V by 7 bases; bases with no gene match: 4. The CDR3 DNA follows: TGTGCCAGTAACCGGGACAGGACCTACAATGAGCAGTTCTTC. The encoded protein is CASNRDRTYNEQFF. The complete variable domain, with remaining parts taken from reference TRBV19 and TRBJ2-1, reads DGGITQSPKYLFRKEGQNVTLSCEQNLNHDAMYWYRQDPGQGLRLIYYSQIVNDFQKGDIAEGYSVSREKKESFPLTVTSAQKNPTAFYLCASNRDRTYNEQFFGPGTRLTVL.

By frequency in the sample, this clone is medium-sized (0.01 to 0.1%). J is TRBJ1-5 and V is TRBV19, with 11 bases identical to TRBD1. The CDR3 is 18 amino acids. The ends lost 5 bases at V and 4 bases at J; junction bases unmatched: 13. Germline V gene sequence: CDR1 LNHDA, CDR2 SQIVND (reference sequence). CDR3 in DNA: TGTGCCAGTAGTTCTCGGACAGGGGGCGCCCCGGGAAATCAGCCCCAGCATTTT. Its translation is CASSSRTGGAPGNQPQHF.

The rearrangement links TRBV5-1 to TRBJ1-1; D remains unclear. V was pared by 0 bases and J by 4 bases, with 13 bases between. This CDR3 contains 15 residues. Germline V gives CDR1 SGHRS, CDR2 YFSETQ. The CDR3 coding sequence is TGCGCCAGCAGCTTGGGACCGGCCGGCACCACTGAAGCTTTCTTT. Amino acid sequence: CASSLGPAGTTEAFF.

This CDR3 is CASSPPGQGVTGELFF. CDR3 bases: TGTGCCAGCAGCCCACCGGGACAGGGTGTAACCGGGGAGCTGTTTTTT. The rearrangement uses TRBV11-2 and TRBJ2-2; 9 bases are shared with TRBD1. Germline V lookup: CDR1 SGHAT, CDR2 FQNNGV. V gave up 5 bases and J gave up 5 bases; unmatched junction bases: 9. The CDR3 loop spans 16 amino acids. The variable domain in full, completed from reference TRBV11-2 and TRBJ2-2, reads EAGVAQSPRYKIIEKRQSVAFWCNPISGHATLYWYQQILGQGPKLLIQFQNNGVVDDSQLPKDRFSAERLKGVDSTLKIQPAKLEDSAVYLCASSPPGQGVTGELFFGEGSRLTVL.

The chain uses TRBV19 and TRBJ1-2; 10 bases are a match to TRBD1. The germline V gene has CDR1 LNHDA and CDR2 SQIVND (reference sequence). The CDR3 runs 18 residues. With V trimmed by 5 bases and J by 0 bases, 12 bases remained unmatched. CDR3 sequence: CASSLSPGQGTSNYGYTF. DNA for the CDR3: TGTGCCAGTAGTCTCAGTCCGGGACAGGGGACCTCTAACTATGGCTACACCTTC.

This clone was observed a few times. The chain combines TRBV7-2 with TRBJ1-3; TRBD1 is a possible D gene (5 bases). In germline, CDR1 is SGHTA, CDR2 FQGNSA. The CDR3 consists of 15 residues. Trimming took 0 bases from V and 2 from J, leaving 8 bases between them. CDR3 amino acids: CASSLAGTAGNTIYF. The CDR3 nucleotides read TGTGCCAGCAGCTTAGCCGGGACCGCTGGAAACACCATATATTTT.

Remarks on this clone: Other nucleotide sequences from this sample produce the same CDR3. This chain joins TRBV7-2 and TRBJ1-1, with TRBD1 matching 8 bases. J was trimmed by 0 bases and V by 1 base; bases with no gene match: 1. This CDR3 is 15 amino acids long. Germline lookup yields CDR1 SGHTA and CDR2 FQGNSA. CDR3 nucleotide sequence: TGTGCCAGCAGCTTAGGACAGGGGTTGAACACTGAAGCTTTCTTT. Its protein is CASSLGQGLNTEAFF.

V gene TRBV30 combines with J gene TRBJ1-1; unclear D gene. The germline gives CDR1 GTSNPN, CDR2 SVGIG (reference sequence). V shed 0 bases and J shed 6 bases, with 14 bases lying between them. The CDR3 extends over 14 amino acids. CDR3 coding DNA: TGTGCCTGGAGTGTACAAAGGACTGGGGCTGAAGCTTTCTTT. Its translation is CAWSVQRTGAEAFF.

The CDR3 sequence: CASSQGNALAGDTQYF. In nucleotides, the CDR3 is TGCGCCAGCAGCCAAGGAAACGCCCTAGCAGGGGATACGCAGTATTTT. V is TRBV4-1 and J is TRBJ2-3; D might be TRBD1 or TRBD2, each matching 5 bases. The CDR3 has 16 amino acids. V lost 1 base to trimming and J lost 6 bases, with 17 bases between them. Germline CDR1 and CDR2: MGHRA and YSYEKL.

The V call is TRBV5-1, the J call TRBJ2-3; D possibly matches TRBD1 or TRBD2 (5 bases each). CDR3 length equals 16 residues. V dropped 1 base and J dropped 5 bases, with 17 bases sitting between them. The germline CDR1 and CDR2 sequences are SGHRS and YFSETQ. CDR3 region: CASSLMGTTAGDTQYF. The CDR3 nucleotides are TGCGCCAGCAGCTTGATGGGGACCACTGCCGGAGATACGCAGTATTTT.

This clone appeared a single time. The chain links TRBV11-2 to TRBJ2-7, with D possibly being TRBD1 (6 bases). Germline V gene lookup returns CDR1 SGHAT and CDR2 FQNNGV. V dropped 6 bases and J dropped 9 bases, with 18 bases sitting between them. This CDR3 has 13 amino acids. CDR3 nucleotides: TGTGCCAGCAGGGCTCCCGGGACACAAAGGCAGTACGTC. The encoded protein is CASRAPGTQRQYV.

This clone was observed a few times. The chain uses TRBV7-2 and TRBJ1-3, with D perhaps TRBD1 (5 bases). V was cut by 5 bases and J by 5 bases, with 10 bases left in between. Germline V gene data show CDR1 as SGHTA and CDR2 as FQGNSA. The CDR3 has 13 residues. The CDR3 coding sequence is TGTGCCAGCAGCCCTCAGGGTAGAAACACCATATATTTT. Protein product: CASSPQGRNTIYF.

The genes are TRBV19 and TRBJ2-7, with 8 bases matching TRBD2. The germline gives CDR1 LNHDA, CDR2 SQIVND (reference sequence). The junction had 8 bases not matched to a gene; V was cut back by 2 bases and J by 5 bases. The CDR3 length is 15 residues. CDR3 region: CASSIRYRGGHEQYF. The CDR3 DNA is TGTGCCAGTAGTATAAGATACCGGGGGGGCCACGAGCAGTACTTC.

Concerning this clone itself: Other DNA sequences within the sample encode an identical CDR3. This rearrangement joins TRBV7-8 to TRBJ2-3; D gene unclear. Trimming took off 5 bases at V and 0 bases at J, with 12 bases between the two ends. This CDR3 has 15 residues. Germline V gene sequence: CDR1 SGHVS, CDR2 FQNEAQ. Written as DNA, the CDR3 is TGTGCCAGCAGCCTCAGTGGGGATAGCACAGATACGCAGTATTTT. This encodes CASSLSGDSTDTQYF. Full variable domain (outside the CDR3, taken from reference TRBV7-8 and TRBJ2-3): GAGVSQSPRYKVAKRGQDVALRCDPISGHVSLFWYQQALGQGPEFLTYFQNEAQLDKSGLPSDRFFAERPEGSVSTLKIQRTQQEDSAVYLCASSLSGDSTDTQYFGPGTRLTVL.

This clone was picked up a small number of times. The CDR3 sequence is CASSPQVGRGDIQYF. The CDR3 DNA follows: TGTGCCAGCTCACCACAGGTCGGACGAGGGGACATTCAGTACTTC. This chain links TRBV18 with TRBJ2-4; the D gene could be TRBD1 or TRBD2 (5 bases each). The V gene lost 1 base and the J gene lost 8 bases, with 15 bases spanning the gap. Germline V gives CDR1 KGHSH, CDR2 LQKENI. This CDR3 has 15 residues. The full variable domain, with the rest looked up from reference TRBV18 and TRBJ2-4, is NAGVMQNPRHLVRRRGQEARLRCSPMKGHSHVYWYRQLPEEGLKFMVYLQKENIIDESGMPKERFSAEFPKEGPSILRIQQVVRGDSAAYFCASSPQVGRGDIQYFGAGTRLSVL.

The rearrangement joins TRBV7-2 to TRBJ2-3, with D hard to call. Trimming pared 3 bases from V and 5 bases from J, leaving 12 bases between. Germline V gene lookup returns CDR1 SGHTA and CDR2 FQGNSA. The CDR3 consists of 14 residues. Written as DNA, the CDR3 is TGTGCCAGCAGCTTCACCCATACACTAGATACGCAGTATTTT. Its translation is CASSFTHTLDTQYF. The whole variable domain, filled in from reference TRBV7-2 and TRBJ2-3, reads GAGVSQSPSNKVTEKGKDVELRCDPISGHTALYWYRQSLGQGLEFLIYFQGNSAPDKSGLPSDRFSAERTGGSVSTLTIQRTQQEDSAVYLCASSFTHTLDTQYFGPGTRLTVL.

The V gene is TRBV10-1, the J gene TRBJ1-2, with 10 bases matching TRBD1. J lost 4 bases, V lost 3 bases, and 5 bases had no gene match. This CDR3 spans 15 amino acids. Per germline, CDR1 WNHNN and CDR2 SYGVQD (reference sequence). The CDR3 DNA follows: TGCGCCAGCAGTGACGGGACAGGGGCGAGCTATGGCTACACCTTC. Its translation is CASSDGTGASYGYTF.